This T cell receptor (beta chain) comes out of a study of blood T cell repertoires in COVID-19. About the research overall: Samples of COVID-19 (acute and convalescent) were obtained from the United States, Italy and Spain. The analysed material was cDNA or gDNA that came from T cells, B-cell-depleted T cells, or PBMCs.

During active infection, Seattle patients enrolled and were then monitored through disease. The CDR3 sequence is 13 residues long. The V and J ends lost 6 bases and 11 bases, in that order; junction bases with no gene match: 10. Looked up from germline, CDR1 is MNHEY and CDR2 is SVGAGI. Profiled with immunoSEQ multiplex PCR; TCRdb holds only in-frame clones, not every one. The sample consists of approximately 440,000 clones, about 87% of them appearing once. The clonotype was recovered from a woman in her forties or fifties with COVID-19, enrolled during active disease. The chain joins TRBV6-5 to TRBJ1-1, with 9 bases identical to TRBD1. The sequenced material came from peripheral blood. Here the CDR3 DNA reads TGTGCCAGCAGCCTGGGACAGGGTGGACGTGCTTTCTTT. Translated: CASSLGQGGRAFF.